The 27 T cell receptor beta chains reported below all come from one sample, sequenced in a study of identical twins. TCRdb itself ran the 5' RACE reads through MiXCR, one entry per CDR3 protein. Of around 490,000 distinct CDR3 sequences in the sample, 13% to 15% are singletons; the top ten hold 0.8% to 1%. Another study also made use of these data, one on yellow fever vaccine responses in identical twins.

Sequencing used CD4+ T cells sorted from blood. The receptors were sampled from a woman between 18 and 29 years old in good health.

The chain joins TRBV6-2 or TRBV6-3 to TRBJ2-5; perhaps TRBD1 as D (5 bases). This CDR3 contains 14 residues. Germline V gene lookup returns CDR1 MNHEY and CDR2 SVGEGT. The V end lost 2 bases, the J end lost 5 bases, and 12 bases lay between the germline ends. The CDR3 DNA reads TGTGCCAGCAGTTACGTCTGGGGCAGGGAGACCCAGTACTTC. Translated: CASSYVWGRETQYF.

This clonotype has just a few counts. This chain uses TRBV6-1 with TRBJ1-5; maybe TRBD1 (5 bases). Germline V gene sequence: CDR1 MNHNS, CDR2 SASEGT. V dropped 4 bases and J dropped 7 bases, with 17 bases sitting between them. The CDR3 has 15 residues. DNA of the CDR3: TGTGCCAGCAGTGCCTCGGCAGGGTTTGGACAGCCCCAGCATTTT. This codes for CASSASAGFGQPQHF.

The rearrangement links TRBV5-1 to TRBJ1-1, with D perhaps matching TRBD1 (5 bases). The CDR3 is 12 residues long. Germline V gives CDR1 SGHRS, CDR2 YFSETQ. The ends were cut back, 3 bases at V and 9 bases at J, with 12 bases in the middle. CDR3 region: CASSSGQGQAFF. For the CDR3, the DNA is TGCGCCAGCAGCTCCGGTCAGGGCCAAGCTTTCTTT. Full variable domain (rest looked up from reference TRBV5-1 and TRBJ1-1): KAGVTQTPRYLIKTRGQQVTLSCSPISGHRSVSWYQQTPGQGLQFLFEYFSETQRNKGNFPGRFSGRQFSNSRSEMNVSTLELGDSALYLCASSSGQGQAFFGQGTRLTVV.

This rearrangement joins TRBV5-1 to TRBJ2-7; 9 bases agree with TRBD2. Germline V lookup: CDR1 SGHRS, CDR2 YFSETQ. J gave up 0 bases and V 4 bases, and 5 bases lay outside the gene matches. The CDR3 sequence is 15 residues long. CDR3 residues: CASSRTSVSSYEQYF. The CDR3 nucleotides read TGCGCCAGCAGCCGGACTAGCGTTAGCTCCTACGAGCAGTACTTC.

This clonotype was counted only a few times. This chain links TRBV7-2 with TRBJ2-5, with TRBD2 matching 7 bases. The CDR3 length is 14 residues. The germline V gene encodes CDR1 SGHTA and CDR2 FQGNSA. V gave up 4 bases and J gave up 9 bases; unmatched junction bases: 11. The CDR3 loop is CASSSTSSHLSQYF. In DNA, the CDR3 is TGTGCCAGCAGCTCGACTAGCAGTCATTTGTCCCAGTACTTC.

CDR3 in amino acids: CASSPLTGPGNEQFF. CDR3 in DNA: TGTGCCAGCAGTCCCCTCACGGGACCCGGCAATGAGCAGTTCTTC. This chain connects TRBV7-3 to TRBJ2-1, with D perhaps TRBD1 or TRBD2 (5 bases each). Germline CDR1 SGHTA, CDR2 FQGTGA. V lost 6 bases and J 6 bases, leaving 18 bases between the germline ends. CDR3 size: 15 residues.

The gene calls are TRBV20-1 and TRBJ2-6; 7 nucleotides line up with TRBD1. V was pared by 0 bases and J by 0 bases, with 14 bases of the junction left unmatched. This CDR3 contains 20 residues. From germline, CDR1 is DFQATT and CDR2 SNEGSKA (reference sequence). The CDR3: CSARERGMTGLLSGANVLTF. As DNA, the CDR3 is TGCAGTGCTAGAGAGAGAGGGATGACAGGGCTCCTCTCTGGGGCCAACGTCCTGACTTTC.

The DNA for the CDR3 is TGTGCCAGCAGTTTACGTCAGATAGGTAAAGCTTTCTTT. It specifies CASSLRQIGKAFF. The V gene is TRBV27, the J gene TRBJ1-1; D is unresolved. This CDR3 contains 13 residues. Germline V gives CDR1 MNHEY, CDR2 SMNVEV (reference sequence). V gave up 2 bases and J gave up 9 bases, with 13 bases separating them.

This clonotype was observed a few times. The chain uses TRBV27 and TRBJ2-7; D not certain. Germline V gives CDR1 MNHEY, CDR2 SMNVEV (reference sequence). This CDR3 contains 15 residues. The ends were cut back, 5 bases at V and 4 bases at J, with 18 bases in the middle. CDR3 nucleotide sequence: TGTGCCAGCAGTCCAAGTACGACTGTGATTTACGAGCAGTACTTC. It encodes CASSPSTTVIYEQYF.

This chain links TRBV20-1 with TRBJ2-3; D may correspond to TRBD1 or TRBD2 (5 bases each). Germline lookup yields CDR1 DFQATT and CDR2 SNEGSKA (reference sequence). This CDR3 is built from 15 residues. V was trimmed by 5 bases and J by 3 bases, leaving 18 bases between them. CDR3: CSADSSGRATDTQYF. CDR3 nucleotide sequence: TGCAGTGCTGATAGCTCAGGGAGAGCGACAGATACGCAGTATTTT.

V and J are TRBV3-1 and TRBJ2-5; 7 nucleotides match TRBD1. Germline CDR1 LGHDT, CDR2 YNNKEL (reference sequence). The CDR3 length is 15 residues. V was clipped by 3 bases and J by 2 bases; unmatched bases: 6. The CDR3 nucleotides read TGTGCCAGCAGCCAGCCTCGACAGGGACAAGAGACCCAGTACTTC. It specifies CASSQPRQGQETQYF.

Only a few counts were recorded for this clonotype. This chain uses TRBV10-2 with TRBJ1-1; D is undetermined. The CDR3 totals 13 residues. Germline assignment: CDR1 WSHSY and CDR2 SAAADI. Trimming removed 7 bases from V and 10 bases from J, with 19 bases in between. CDR3 residues: CASNEWGASTAFF. As DNA, the CDR3 is TGCGCCAGCAACGAATGGGGAGCCTCTACAGCTTTCTTT.

The genes are TRBV7-2 and TRBJ2-2; D remains ambiguous. Trimming took 1 base from V and 5 from J, leaving 5 bases between them. The CDR3 loop spans 13 amino acids. Germline V lookup: CDR1 SGHTA, CDR2 FQGNSA. The CDR3 reads CASSLVFTGELFF. The CDR3 DNA follows: TGTGCCAGCAGCTTAGTTTTTACCGGGGAGCTGTTTTTT.

This clonotype was recorded a few times. The CDR3 is CASSILAGVNTGELFF. For the CDR3, the DNA is TGTGCCAGCAGCATCCTAGCGGGGGTGAACACCGGGGAGCTGTTTTTT. V is TRBV7-2 and J is TRBJ2-2; 10 nucleotides line up with TRBD2. J lost 1 base, V lost 5 bases, and 4 bases had no gene match. The CDR3 extends over 16 amino acids. Germline V CDR1 and CDR2: SGHTA, FQGNSA. The entire variable domain, with the rest obtained from reference TRBV7-2 and TRBJ2-2, is as follows: GAGVSQSPSNKVTEKGKDVELRCDPISGHTALYWYRQSLGQGLEFLIYFQGNSAPDKSGLPSDRFSAERTGGSVSTLTIQRTQQEDSAVYLCASSILAGVNTGELFFGEGSRLTVL.

This rearrangement joins TRBV18 to TRBJ2-5; no reliable D call. V was cut by 0 bases and J by 5 bases, with 13 bases left in between. CDR1 is KGHSH and CDR2 is LQKENI in the germline V gene. This CDR3 has 15 amino acids. The CDR3 is CASSPPLGIGETQYF. CDR3 coding DNA: TGTGCCAGCTCACCACCCCTGGGTATTGGGGAGACCCAGTACTTC.

This clonotype was recorded at least ten times. V is TRBV4-3 and J is TRBJ2-2; the D is unclear. CDR3 length: 14 residues. The germline V gene encodes CDR1 LGHNA and CDR2 YSLEER. V lost 0 bases, J lost 5 bases, and 7 bases lay in between. CDR3 in amino acids: CASSQEVKTGELFF. The CDR3 nucleotides read TGCGCCAGCAGCCAAGAAGTTAAAACCGGGGAGCTGTTTTTT.

The chain recombines TRBV7-2 with TRBJ2-1; D is unclear. V dropped 7 bases and J dropped 2 bases, with 9 bases sitting between them. The CDR3 spans 13 residues. From germline, CDR1 is SGHTA and CDR2 FQGNSA. CDR3: CASTFIPYNEQFF. The CDR3 bases are TGTGCCAGCACTTTCATCCCCTACAATGAGCAGTTCTTC.

This chain uses TRBV29-1 with TRBJ2-7; D possibly corresponds to TRBD1 (6 bases). Trimming took off 6 bases at V and 2 bases at J, with 11 bases between the two ends. The V gene's germline CDR1 is SQVTM and CDR2 ANQGSEA. This CDR3 contains 12 residues. CDR3 bases: TGCAGCGTCGCAACAGGGACCTACGAGCAGTACTTC. Protein sequence: CSVATGTYEQYF.

Notes on this clonotype: Germline is not matched at one junction end, which may reflect a read error. The chain links TRBV7-2 to TRBJ2-1; TRBD2 matches 11 bases. Per the germline V gene, CDR1 is SGHTA and CDR2 is FQGNSA. The CDR3 runs 17 residues. CDR3 DNA: TGTGCCAGCAGCTTAGGGAGACTAGCGGGGCCACCTCCTCATACCTCCTTC. Translation gives CASSLGRLAGPPPHTSF.

This clonotype occurred many times. V is TRBV29-1 and J is TRBJ1-2; D perhaps matches TRBD1 (5 bases). The germline CDR1 and CDR2 sequences are SQVTM and ANQGSEA. The CDR3 has 12 residues. Trimming shortened V by 5 bases and J by 2 bases, and 9 bases separated the two germline ends. CDR3 sequence: CSVSQANYGYTF. CDR3 DNA sequence: TGCAGCGTTTCACAGGCCAACTATGGCTACACCTTC.

This clonotype has at least ten counts. This chain uses TRBV11-2 with TRBJ2-1, with 9 bases fitting TRBD2. Germline CDR1 is SGHAT and CDR2 is FQNNGV. CDR3 length equals 15 residues. V gave up 3 bases and J gave up 11 bases; unmatched junction bases: 11. This chain's CDR3 is CASSLARRTSAQQFF. The CDR3 bases are TGTGCCAGCAGCTTGGCTCGCCGGACTAGCGCACAGCAGTTCTTC.

This clonotype was observed a handful of times. The rearrangement joins TRBV11-1 to TRBJ2-7, with 12 bases fitting TRBD2. CDR1 is SGHAT, CDR2 FQDESV, per germline (reference sequence). This CDR3 has 18 residues. V was pared by 1 base and J by 1 base, with 8 bases of the junction left unmatched. CDR3 sequence reads: CASSLGALAGGSSYEQYF. In DNA form, the CDR3 reads TGTGCCAGCAGCTTAGGGGCACTAGCGGGAGGATCATCCTACGAGCAGTACTTC.

This clonotype appeared many times. The J gene is TRBJ1-2, the V gene TRBV7-2, with TRBD1 identical over 9 bases. CDR3 size: 15 residues. Per germline, CDR1 SGHTA and CDR2 FQGNSA. With V trimmed by 3 bases and J by 3 bases, 5 bases remained unmatched. Written as DNA, the CDR3 is TGTGCCAGCAGCTTCACAGGGGGCGCGGACTATGGCTACACCTTC. Translating it yields CASSFTGGADYGYTF.

The V call is TRBV20-1, the J call TRBJ2-5, with 7 positions matching TRBD1. The trim removed 3 bases at V and 1 base at J, leaving 5 bases unmatched. Germline V lookup: CDR1 DFQATT, CDR2 SNEGSKA (reference sequence). This CDR3 is 14 amino acids long. CDR3 region: CSARVDRVQETQYF. CDR3 DNA: TGCAGTGCTAGGGTTGACAGGGTCCAAGAGACCCAGTACTTC.

This clonotype was observed a few times. This rearrangement joins TRBV20-1 to TRBJ2-7; possibly TRBD2 for D (6 bases). The CDR3 loop spans 15 amino acids. Trimming cost V 0 bases and J 5 bases, with 17 bases left between them. CDR1 is DFQATT and CDR2 is SNEGSKA in the germline V gene (reference sequence). CDR3 nucleotides: TGCAGTGCTAGAGATACGGAGGGAGGAGGCCACGAGCAGTACTTC. Residues: CSARDTEGGGHEQYF.

The gene calls are TRBV7-2 and TRBJ2-7; D gene uncertain. Trimming pared 8 bases from V and 2 bases from J, leaving 4 bases between. Germline CDR1 SGHTA, CDR2 FQGNSA. The CDR3 has 10 residues. The CDR3 is CASATYEQYF. Written as DNA, the CDR3 is TGTGCCAGCGCGACCTACGAGCAGTACTTC.

The sample holds a few counts of this clonotype. This chain connects TRBV6-4 to TRBJ2-1; D uncertain. CDR1 is MRHNA, CDR2 SNTAGT, per germline. Trimming removed 3 bases at V and 0 bases at J, with 6 bases between. This CDR3 has 14 residues. CDR3 sequence reads: CASSEFGSYNEQFF. CDR3 in DNA: TGTGCCAGCAGTGAATTCGGCTCCTACAATGAGCAGTTCTTC.